This T cell receptor (beta chain) was obtained from a study of T-cell reconstitution after alpha-beta-depleted transplantation in children. This clonotype was observed many times. Trimming took 5 bases from V and 3 from J, leaving 11 bases between them. Germline V gives CDR1 LNHDA, CDR2 SQIVND (reference sequence). The CDR3 contains 13 residues. Unique molecular identifiers were used in preparing the TCRbeta library. One entry per CDR3 protein, called by TCRdb with MiXCR from the PCR reads. Of 190,000 or so distinct CDR3 sequences detected, approximately 6.8% appear once; the ten largest clones hold about 3%.

This clonotype was sampled from a human donor who donated a stem cell graft to a child with Wiskott-Aldrich syndrome. Here the sequenced sample was PBMCs from the stem cell graft donor, taken from the stem cell graft. The J gene is TRBJ2-7, the V gene TRBV19; either TRBD1 or TRBD2 may supply D (5 bases each). The CDR3 coding sequence is TGTGCCAGTAGTTCCGGGGCCGGCTACGAGCAGTACTTC. Amino acids: CASSSGAGYEQYF.